This T cell receptor beta chain was captured by sequencing in a study of neurological immune-mediated disorders. Study observations and caveats: Expanded clones shared no CDR3 amino acid sequences across subjects, suggesting private repertoires in all groups.

Template-switch 5'RACE cDNA synthesis added a 10-nucleotide unique molecular identifier. Using its own MiXCR run on the 5' RACE reads, TCRdb lists one record per CDR3 protein. The sample carries over 45,000 distinct CDR3 sequences, over 3.5% recorded once. CDR1 is MGHRA, CDR2 YSYEKL, per germline. J lost 2 bases, V lost 7 bases, and 3 bases had no gene match. This CDR3 region has 14 residues. This clonotype was seen at least ten times. Antigen unknown. The TCR was taken from a woman aged 40 to 50 with multiple sclerosis. V usage is TRBV4-1 and J usage is TRBJ2-1; 9 bases match TRBD2. What was sequenced was CD4+ T cells from blood. In nucleotides, the CDR3 is TGCGCCAGCAAGGCTAGCGGGGCCTACAATGAGCAGTTCTTC. Translated: CASKASGAYNEQFF.